These T cell receptor beta chains were read from a single sample in a study of blood T cell repertoires in COVID-19. Generated by immunoSEQ multiplex PCR, the TCRdb table keeps only in-frame clones and is missing some. In the table there are roughly 150,000 clones, around four fifths of which are singletons. Specimen: peripheral blood. These receptors originate from a woman aged 80 or over with COVID-19, enrolled during active disease. Each CDR3 is given with its conserved first and last residue. D genes are given only for firm matches. Clone size is not always given. Where it is, it says once, few, many or a class for expanded clones.

d_gene	abundance	v_gene	j_gene	CDR3nt	CDR3aa
.	.	TRBV11-3	TRBJ1-1	TGTGCCAGCAGCTTTTTTTCACCGGGACTGAGGAACACTGAAGCTTTCTTT	CASSFFSPGLRNTEAFF
TRBD1	few	TRBV4-2	TRBJ1-2	TGTGCCAGCAGCCAACAGATCGGCGGACAGGGGTTCTATGGCTACACCTTC	CASSQQIGGQGFYGYTF
.	.	TRBV10-3	TRBJ2-2	TGTGCCATCAGTGAGAATTCGAGGTCCGGGGAGCTGTTTTTT	CAISENSRSGELFF
TRBD2	.	TRBV24-1	TRBJ2-1	TGTGCCACCAGTGGTAGCGGGGGACACTACAATGAGCAGTTCTTC	CATSGSGGHYNEQFF
.	once	TRBV4-1	TRBJ1-1	TGCGCCAGCAGCCCTACAGGGTCTGCCACTGAAGCTTTCTTT	CASSPTGSATEAFF
TRBD2	.	TRBV4-2	TRBJ2-3	TGTGCCAGCAGCCAATACCGGAATAGCGGGGGCCGGGGAGATACGCAGTATTTT	CASSQYRNSGGRGDTQYF
.	.	TRBV11-3	TRBJ2-3	TGTGCCAGCAGCTTAGTGGGGGGTCCCGCAGATACGCAGTATTTT	CASSLVGGPADTQYF
.	.	TRBV24-1	TRBJ2-2	TGTGCCACCAGTGTTGTTGGGGGCCCCGGGGAGCTGTTTTTT	CATSVVGGPGELFF
TRBD1	.	TRBV27	TRBJ1-5	TGTGCCAGCAGTAGGGGACAGGGTGGTCAGCCCCAGCATTTT	CASSRGQGGQPQHF
.	few	TRBV5-6	TRBJ1-1	TGTGCCAGCAGCTTGAGGGGGATGGGCACTGAAGCTTTCTTT	CASSLRGMGTEAFF
.	.	TRBV19	TRBJ1-2	TGTGCCAGTAGTATTTCTGACTATGGCTACACCTTC	CASSISDYGYTF
.	.	TRBV5-5	TRBJ2-5	TGTGCCAGCAGCTCCCCGTACCAAGAGACCCAGTACTTC	CASSSPYQETQYF
TRBD2	.	TRBV11-2	TRBJ2-7	TGTGCCAGCAGCTTAGCCCCCTTCGGGAGGGTCTACGAGCAGTACTTC	CASSLAPFGRVYEQYF
.	.	TRBV3-1/TRBV3-2	TRBJ1-5	TGTGCCAGCAGCCAAGATGGGGCAGGGTTAACTAGCAATCAGCCCCAGCATTTT	CASSQDGAGLTSNQPQHF
TRBD2	.	TRBV4-1	TRBJ2-3	TGCGCCAGCAGCCAGGGACTAGCGGGCACAGATACGCAGTATTTT	CASSQGLAGTDTQYF
TRBD1	.	TRBV27	TRBJ1-3	TGTGCCAGCAGGAGGACAGGGAACGCTGGAAACACCATATATTTT	CASRRTGNAGNTIYF
TRBD1	.	TRBV9	TRBJ1-6	TGTGCCAGCAGCCGTGGGACAGGGTATTCACCCCTCCACTTT	CASSRGTGYSPLHF
.	once	TRBV4-3	TRBJ1-4	TGCGCCAGCAGCCAAGCGTCAAGCGGAGAAAAACTGTTTTTT	CASSQASSGEKLFF
TRBD1	.	TRBV5-1	TRBJ2-7	TGCGCCTCCGGGACAGGGTCCTCCGAGCAGTACTTC	CASGTGSSEQYF
.	.	TRBV4-1	TRBJ1-6	TGCGCCAGCAGCCAAGAACCACCCGAACAGGTCCTAACACCCCTCCACTTT	CASSQEPPEQVLTPLHF
.	.	TRBV7-3	TRBJ2-3	TGTGCCAGCAGCCCCCATTCAGGGACTAGCACAGATACGCAGTATTTT	CASSPHSGTSTDTQYF
TRBD2	.	TRBV5-1	TRBJ2-4	TGCGCCAGCAGCTTAGCGGGAGGGCCTGACAAAAACATTCAGTACTTC	CASSLAGGPDKNIQYF
TRBD1	few	TRBV7-2	TRBJ1-2	TGTGCCAGCAGCTTATGGGGACAGGGTCACTATGGCTACACCTTC	CASSLWGQGHYGYTF
.	.	TRBV18	TRBJ1-1	TGTGCCAGCTCACCACTGGCAGGGGAGAACACTGAAGCTTTCTTT	CASSPLAGENTEAFF
TRBD2	.	TRBV9	TRBJ2-5	TGTGCCAGCAGCGTAGGTATCCTAGCGGGGGTGGAGACCCAGTACTTC	CASSVGILAGVETQYF
.	.	TRBV7-9	TRBJ1-1	TGTGCCAGCAGCCCAAAAATGAACACTGAAGCTTTCTTT	CASSPKMNTEAFF
.	.	TRBV27	TRBJ2-3	TGTGCCAGCAGTTTAGGGACACTTCCAGATACGCAGTATTTT	CASSLGTLPDTQYF
.	.	TRBV6-1	TRBJ1-5	TGTGCCAGCAGTACCAACTCCAGGGCAAATCAGCCCCAGCATTTT	CASSTNSRANQPQHF
.	.	TRBV9	TRBJ2-5	TGTGCCAGCAGCGTAGAGCCTAGCTGGGAGACCCAGTACTTC	CASSVEPSWETQYF
.	.	TRBV4-1	TRBJ2-2	TGCGCCAGCAGCCAAGCATCAGGGGTAGCCGGGGAGCTGTTTTTT	CASSQASGVAGELFF
TRBD2	.	TRBV19	TRBJ2-5	TGTGCCAGTAGCCGCGGGCTTTCGGGAGGGTTGGAATGGACCCAGTACTTC	CASSRGLSGGLEWTQYF
.	once	TRBV6-6	TRBJ2-2	TGTGCCAGCAGCCCACTCAACACCGGGGAGCTGTTTTTT	CASSPLNTGELFF
.	.	TRBV9	TRBJ1-1	TGTGCCAGCGGTAGACAAAACACTGAAGCTTTCTTT	CASGRQNTEAFF
TRBD2	.	TRBV28	TRBJ2-2	TGTGCCAGCGTCGGTGGGAGGGCCTCTCCCGGGGAGCTGTTTTTT	CASVGGRASPGELFF
.	few	TRBV6-5	TRBJ1-2	TGTGCCAGCAGAAATCCGGTAGGGGATGGCTACACCTTC	CASRNPVGDGYTF
.	.	TRBV30	TRBJ2-2	TGTGCCTGGAATCCTCTAGGTGCCGGGGAGCTGTTTTTT	CAWNPLGAGELFF
TRBD1	.	TRBV5-1	TRBJ2-7	TGCGCCAGCAGCTGGTGGACAGGGGACGAGCAGTACTTC	CASSWWTGDEQYF
.	.	TRBV3-1/TRBV3-2	TRBJ2-2	TGTGCCAGCAGCTACGGGGGTATCACCGGGGAGCTGTTTTTT	CASSYGGITGELFF
.	.	TRBV5-1	TRBJ1-1	TGCGCCAGCAGCTCCCAATTTCCAACCATGGGGCACACTGAAGCTTTCTTT	CASSSQFPTMGHTEAFF
TRBD1	.	TRBV7-8	TRBJ1-6	TGTGCCAGCAGCTCCGGACAGGGATGGAATAATTCACCCCTCCACTTT	CASSSGQGWNNSPLHF
.	.	TRBV5-1	TRBJ1-1	TGCGCCAGCAGCTTGGGGCAGGTCGGCACTGAAGCTTTCTTT	CASSLGQVGTEAFF
.	.	TRBV3-1/TRBV3-2	TRBJ2-3	TGTGCCAGCAGCCAAGGACAGCTCACAGATACGCAGTATTTT	CASSQGQLTDTQYF
.	.	TRBV27	TRBJ2-7	TGTGCCAGCATGGCGGGAGAGCAGTACTTC	CASMAGEQYF
TRBD1	.	TRBV4-3	TRBJ1-3	TGCGCCAGCAGCCAACCAGGGACAGGGGATGGAAACACCATATATTTT	CASSQPGTGDGNTIYF
TRBD2	.	TRBV3-1/TRBV3-2	TRBJ2-3	TGTGCCAGCAGCCACCTAGCGGGAGACGCGGATACGCAGTATTTT	CASSHLAGDADTQYF
TRBD1	.	TRBV5-1	TRBJ1-1	TGCGCCAGCAGCACTACCGGGACAGGGTTAACTGAAGCTTTCTTT	CASSTTGTGLTEAFF
.	.	TRBV6-6	TRBJ2-1	TGTGCCAGCAGTGGTCAGGTTCTTGTGAATGAGCAGTTCTTC	CASSGQVLVNEQFF
TRBD2	.	TRBV5-1	TRBJ2-5	TGCGCCAGCAGCTTAACTAGCGCCCAAGAGACCCAGTACTTC	CASSLTSAQETQYF